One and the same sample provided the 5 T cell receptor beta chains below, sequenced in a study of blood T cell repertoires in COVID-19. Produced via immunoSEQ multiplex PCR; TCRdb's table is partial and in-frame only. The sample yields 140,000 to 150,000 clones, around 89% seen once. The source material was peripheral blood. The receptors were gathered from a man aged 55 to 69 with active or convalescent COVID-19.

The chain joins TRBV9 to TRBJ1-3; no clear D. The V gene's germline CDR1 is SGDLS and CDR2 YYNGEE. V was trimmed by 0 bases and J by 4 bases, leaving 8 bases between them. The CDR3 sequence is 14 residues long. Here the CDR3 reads CASSVAGAGNTIYF. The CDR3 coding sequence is TGTGCCAGCAGCGTAGCGGGAGCCGGAAACACCATATATTTT.

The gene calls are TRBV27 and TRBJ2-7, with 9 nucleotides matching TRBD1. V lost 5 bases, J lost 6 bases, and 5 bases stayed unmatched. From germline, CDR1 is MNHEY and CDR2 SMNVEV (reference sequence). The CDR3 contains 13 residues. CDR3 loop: CASSPGQGIEQYF. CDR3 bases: TGTGCCAGCAGTCCCGGACAGGGGATCGAGCAGTACTTC.

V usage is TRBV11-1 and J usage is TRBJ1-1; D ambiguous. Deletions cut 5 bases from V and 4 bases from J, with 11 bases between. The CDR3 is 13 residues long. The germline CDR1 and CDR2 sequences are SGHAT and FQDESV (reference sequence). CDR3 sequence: CASSPWPRTEAFF. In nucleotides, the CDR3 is TGTGCCAGCAGCCCTTGGCCCCGCACTGAAGCTTTCTTT.

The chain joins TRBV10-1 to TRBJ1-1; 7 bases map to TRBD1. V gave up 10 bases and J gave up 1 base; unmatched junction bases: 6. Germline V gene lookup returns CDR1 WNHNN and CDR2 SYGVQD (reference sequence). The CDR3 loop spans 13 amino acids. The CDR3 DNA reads TGCGCCATCACCGGGACAGCGAACACTGAAGCTTTCTTT. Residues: CAITGTANTEAFF.

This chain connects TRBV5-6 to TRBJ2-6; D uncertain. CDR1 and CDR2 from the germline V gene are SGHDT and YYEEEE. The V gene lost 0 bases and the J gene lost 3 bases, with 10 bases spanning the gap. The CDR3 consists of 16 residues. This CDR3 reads CASSLARLIGANVLTF. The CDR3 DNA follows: TGTGCCAGCAGCTTGGCCCGTCTTATTGGGGCCAACGTCCTGACTTTC.